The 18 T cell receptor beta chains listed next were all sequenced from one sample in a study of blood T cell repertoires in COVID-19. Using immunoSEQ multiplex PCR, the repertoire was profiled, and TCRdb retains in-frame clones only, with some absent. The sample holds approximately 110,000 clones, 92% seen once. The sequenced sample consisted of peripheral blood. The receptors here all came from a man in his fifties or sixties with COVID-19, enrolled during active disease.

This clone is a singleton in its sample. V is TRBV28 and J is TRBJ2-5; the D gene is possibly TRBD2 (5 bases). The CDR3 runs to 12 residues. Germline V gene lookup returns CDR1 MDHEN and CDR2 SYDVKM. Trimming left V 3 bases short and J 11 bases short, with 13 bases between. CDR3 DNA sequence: TGTGCCAGCAGTTTGGTAGACTATATTCAGTACTTC. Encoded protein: CASSLVDYIQYF.

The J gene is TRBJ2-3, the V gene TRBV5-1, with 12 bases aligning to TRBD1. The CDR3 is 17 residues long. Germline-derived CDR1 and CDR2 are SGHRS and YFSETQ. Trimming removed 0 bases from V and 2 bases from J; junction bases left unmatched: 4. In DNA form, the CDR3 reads TGCGCCAGCAGCTTGGCCTCGGGACAGGGGGCCACAGATACGCAGTATTTT. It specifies CASSLASGQGATDTQYF. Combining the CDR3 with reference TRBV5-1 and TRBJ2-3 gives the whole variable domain KAGVTQTPRYLIKTRGQQVTLSCSPISGHRSVSWYQQTPGQGLQFLFEYFSETQRNKGNFPGRFSGRQFSNSRSEMNVSTLELGDSALYLCASSLASGQGATDTQYFGPGTRLTVL.

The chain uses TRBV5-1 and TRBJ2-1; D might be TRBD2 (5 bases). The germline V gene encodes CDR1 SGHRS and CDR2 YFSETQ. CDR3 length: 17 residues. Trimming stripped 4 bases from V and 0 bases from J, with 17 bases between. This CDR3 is CASSPFGSGSSYNEQFF. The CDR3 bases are TGCGCCAGCAGCCCCTTTGGGAGTGGGAGCTCCTACAATGAGCAGTTCTTC.

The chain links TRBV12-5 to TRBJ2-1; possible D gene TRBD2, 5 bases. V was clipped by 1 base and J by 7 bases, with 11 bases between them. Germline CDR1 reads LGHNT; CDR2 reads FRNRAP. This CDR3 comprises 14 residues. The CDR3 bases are TGTGCTAGTGGTTTGGGGGGAGAAGGAAATGAGCAGTTCTTC. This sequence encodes CASGLGGEGNEQFF.

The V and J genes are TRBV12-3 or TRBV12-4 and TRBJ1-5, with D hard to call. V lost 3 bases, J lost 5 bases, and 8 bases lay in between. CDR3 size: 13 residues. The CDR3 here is CASSLLVDQPQHF. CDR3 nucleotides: TGTGCCAGCAGTTTGTTGGTAGATCAGCCCCAGCATTTT.

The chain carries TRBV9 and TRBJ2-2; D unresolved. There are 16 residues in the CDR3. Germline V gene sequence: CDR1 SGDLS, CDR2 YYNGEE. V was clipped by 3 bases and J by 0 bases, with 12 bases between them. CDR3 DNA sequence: TGTGCCAGCAGCGCTAAAGAGTTCGCGAACACCGGGGAGCTGTTTTTT. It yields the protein CASSAKEFANTGELFF.

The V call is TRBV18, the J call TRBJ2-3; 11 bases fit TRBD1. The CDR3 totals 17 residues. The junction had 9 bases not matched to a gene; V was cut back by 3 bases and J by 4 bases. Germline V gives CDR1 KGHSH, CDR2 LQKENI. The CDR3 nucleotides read TGTGCCAGCTCACCTCAAGGTTCGGGACAGGGGGCAGATACGCAGTATTTT. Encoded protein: CASSPQGSGQGADTQYF.

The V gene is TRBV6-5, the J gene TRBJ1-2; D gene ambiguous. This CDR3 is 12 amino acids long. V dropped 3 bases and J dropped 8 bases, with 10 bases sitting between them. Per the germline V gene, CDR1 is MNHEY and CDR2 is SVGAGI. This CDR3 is CASSYDRRGYTF. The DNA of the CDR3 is TGTGCCAGCAGTTATGACCGGCGGGGCTACACCTTC.

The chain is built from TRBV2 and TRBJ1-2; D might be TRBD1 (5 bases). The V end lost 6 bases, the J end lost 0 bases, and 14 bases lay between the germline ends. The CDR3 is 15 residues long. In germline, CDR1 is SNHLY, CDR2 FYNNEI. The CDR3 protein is CASRERQLANYGYTF. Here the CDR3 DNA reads TGTGCCAGCAGGGAAAGACAGTTAGCTAACTATGGCTACACCTTC.

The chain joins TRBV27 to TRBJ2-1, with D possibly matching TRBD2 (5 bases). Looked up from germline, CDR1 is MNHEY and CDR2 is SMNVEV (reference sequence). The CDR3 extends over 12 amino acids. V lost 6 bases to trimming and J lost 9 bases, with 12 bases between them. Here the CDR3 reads CASRDRSGEQFF. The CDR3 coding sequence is TGTGCCAGCAGGGATCGCAGCGGTGAGCAGTTCTTC.

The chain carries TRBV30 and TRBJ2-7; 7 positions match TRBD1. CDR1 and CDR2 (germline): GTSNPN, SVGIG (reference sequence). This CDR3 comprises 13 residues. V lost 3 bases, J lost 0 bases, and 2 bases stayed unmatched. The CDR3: CAWSRDSSYEQYF. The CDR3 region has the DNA TGTGCCTGGAGCCGGGACAGCTCCTACGAGCAGTACTTC.

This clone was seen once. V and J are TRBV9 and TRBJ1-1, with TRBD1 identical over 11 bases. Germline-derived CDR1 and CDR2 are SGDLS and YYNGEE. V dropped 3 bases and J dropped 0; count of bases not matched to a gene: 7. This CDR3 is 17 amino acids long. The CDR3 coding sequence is TGTGCCAGCAGCGCGGGGGACAGGGGGGTCATGAACACTGAAGCTTTCTTT. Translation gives CASSAGDRGVMNTEAFF.

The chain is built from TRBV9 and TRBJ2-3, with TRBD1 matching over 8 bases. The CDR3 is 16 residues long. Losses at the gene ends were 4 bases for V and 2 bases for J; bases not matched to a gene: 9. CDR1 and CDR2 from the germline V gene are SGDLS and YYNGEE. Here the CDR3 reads CASSYSGGWDTDTQYF. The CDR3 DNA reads TGTGCCAGCAGCTACTCAGGGGGCTGGGACACAGATACGCAGTATTTT. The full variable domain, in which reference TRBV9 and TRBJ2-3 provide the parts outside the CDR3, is DSGVTQTPKHLITATGQRVTLRCSPRSGDLSVYWYQQSLDQGLQFLIQYYNGEERAKGNILERFSAQQFPDLHSELNLSSLELGDSALYFCASSYSGGWDTDTQYFGPGTRLTVL.

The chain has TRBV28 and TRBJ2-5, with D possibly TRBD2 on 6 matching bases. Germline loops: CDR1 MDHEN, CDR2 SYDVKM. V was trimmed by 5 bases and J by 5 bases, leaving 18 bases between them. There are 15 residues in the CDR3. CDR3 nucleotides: TGTGCCAGCAGTCTGCCCACCGGGACTTCGGAGACCCAGTACTTC. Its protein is CASSLPTGTSETQYF.

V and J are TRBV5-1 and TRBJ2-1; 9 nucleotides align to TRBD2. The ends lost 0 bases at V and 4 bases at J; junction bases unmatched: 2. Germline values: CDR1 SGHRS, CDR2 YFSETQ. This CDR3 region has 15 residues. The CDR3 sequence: CASSLDLAGYNEQFF. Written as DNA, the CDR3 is TGCGCCAGCAGCTTGGATCTAGCGGGATACAATGAGCAGTTCTTC.

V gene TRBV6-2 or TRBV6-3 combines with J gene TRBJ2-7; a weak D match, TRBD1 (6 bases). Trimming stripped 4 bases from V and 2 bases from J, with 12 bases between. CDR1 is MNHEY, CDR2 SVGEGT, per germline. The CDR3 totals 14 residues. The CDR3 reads CASSWGQTPYEQYF. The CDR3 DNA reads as TGTGCCAGCAGTTGGGGACAAACCCCCTACGAGCAGTACTTC.

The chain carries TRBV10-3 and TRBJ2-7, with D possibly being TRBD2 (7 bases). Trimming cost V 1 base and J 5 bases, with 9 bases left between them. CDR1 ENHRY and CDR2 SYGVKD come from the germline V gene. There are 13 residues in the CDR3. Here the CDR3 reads CAISELGGDEQYV. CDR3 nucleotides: TGTGCCATCAGTGAGTTAGGGGGGGACGAGCAGTACGTC.

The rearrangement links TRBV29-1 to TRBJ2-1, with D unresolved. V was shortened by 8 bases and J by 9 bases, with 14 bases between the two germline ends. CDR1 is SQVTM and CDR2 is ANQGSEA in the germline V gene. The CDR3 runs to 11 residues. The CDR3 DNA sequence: TGCAGCTTCCGCGCTGGGCCTGAGCAGTTCTTC. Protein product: CSFRAGPEQFF.